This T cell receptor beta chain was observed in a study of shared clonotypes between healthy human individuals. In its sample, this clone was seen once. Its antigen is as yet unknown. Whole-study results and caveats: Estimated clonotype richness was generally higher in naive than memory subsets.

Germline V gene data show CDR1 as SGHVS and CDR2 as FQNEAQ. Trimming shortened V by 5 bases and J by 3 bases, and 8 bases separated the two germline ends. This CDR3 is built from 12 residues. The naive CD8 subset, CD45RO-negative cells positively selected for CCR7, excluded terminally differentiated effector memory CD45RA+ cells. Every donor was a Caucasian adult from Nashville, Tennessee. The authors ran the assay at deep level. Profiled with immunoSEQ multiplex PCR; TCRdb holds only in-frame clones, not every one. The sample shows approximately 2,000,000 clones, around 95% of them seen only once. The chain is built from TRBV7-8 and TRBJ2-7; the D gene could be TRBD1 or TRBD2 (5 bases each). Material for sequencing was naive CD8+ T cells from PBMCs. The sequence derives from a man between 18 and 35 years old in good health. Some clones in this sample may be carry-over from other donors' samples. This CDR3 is CASSLGDYEQYF. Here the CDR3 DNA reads TGTGCCAGCAGCCTGGGGGACTACGAGCAGTACTTC.